This T cell receptor beta chain originates from a study of T cell responses to AZD1222 COVID-19 vaccine. CDR1 is LNHDA, CDR2 SQIVND, per germline (reference sequence). V shed 5 bases and J shed 2 bases, with 13 bases lying between them. The CDR3 consists of 15 residues. Some clones are missing from TCRdb's copy, which holds only in-frame ones; the method was immunoSEQ multiplex PCR. This sample has roughly 48,000 clones, with 70% to 90% found just once. This clone is medium-sized in the sample. The sequenced sample was peripheral blood, obtained 28 days after the second AZD1222 dose. The chain joins TRBV19 to TRBJ2-1; D gene uncertain. This receptor was taken from an adult who received the AZD1222 COVID-19 vaccine. As DNA, the CDR3 is TGTGCCAGTAGTCCTGACCAAGAGCCCTACAATGAGCAGTTCTTC. As protein: CASSPDQEPYNEQFF. The full variable domain, its missing parts supplied by reference TRBV19 and TRBJ2-1, is DGGITQSPKYLFRKEGQNVTLSCEQNLNHDAMYWYRQDPGQGLRLIYYSQIVNDFQKGDIAEGYSVSREKKESFPLTVTSAQKNPTAFYLCASSPDQEPYNEQFFGPGTRLTVL.